These T cell receptor beta chains were read from a single sample in a study of T cells after yellow fever vaccination. TCRdb used MiXCR to reprocess the 5' RACE reads, holding one entry per CDR3 protein. The sample holds around 300,000 distinct CDR3 sequences, 4.1% seen once. Specimen: PBMCs, collected 5 days after the yellow fever booster vaccination. The receptor set was obtained from a man between 18 and 29 years old who received the YFV17D yellow fever vaccine. The CDR3 runs from the conserved cysteine through the conserved F or W. The D gene is left open where the match is weak. Some rows mark clone size as missing; the rest say once, few, many or name a class of expanded clone.

cdr3_aa: CASMNPGLGNQPQHF
cdr3_nt: TGTGCCAGCATGAACCCGGGACTGGGGAATCAGCCCCAGCATTTT
d_call: NA
j_call: TRBJ1-5
v_call: TRBV2
clone_size: NA

cdr3_aa: CASSNSGITDTQYF
cdr3_nt: TGTGCCAGCAGCAACTCAGGGATTACAGATACGCAGTATTTT
d_call: NA
j_call: TRBJ2-3
v_call: TRBV21-1
clone_size: few

cdr3_aa: CASSELTGGAEETQYF
cdr3_nt: TGTGCCAGCAGTGAATTAACAGGGGGTGCCGAAGAGACCCAGTACTTC
d_call: TRBD1
j_call: TRBJ2-5
v_call: TRBV25-1
clone_size: few

cdr3_aa: CASSQERGAQETQYF
cdr3_nt: TGTGCCAGCAGCCAAGAACGAGGGGCCCAAGAGACCCAGTACTTC
d_call: NA
j_call: TRBJ2-5
v_call: TRBV4-2
clone_size: NA

cdr3_aa: CSATLPGFNSPLHF
cdr3_nt: TGCAGTGCAACCTTACCGGGTTTCAATTCACCCCTCCACTTT
d_call: NA
j_call: TRBJ1-6
v_call: TRBV20-1
clone_size: many

cdr3_aa: CSVEATSSGGAGELFF
cdr3_nt: TGCAGCGTTGAAGCCACCTCTAGCGGGGGGGCCGGGGAGCTGTTTTTT
d_call: TRBD2
j_call: TRBJ2-2
v_call: TRBV29-1
clone_size: NA

cdr3_aa: CASSLTGQNQETQYF
cdr3_nt: TGTGCCAGCAGCTTAACGGGGCAGAACCAAGAGACCCAGTACTTC
d_call: NA
j_call: TRBJ2-5
v_call: TRBV7-3
clone_size: NA

cdr3_aa: CASSFGTRVNTGELFF
cdr3_nt: TGTGCCAGCAGTTTTGGAACCAGGGTAAACACCGGGGAGCTGTTTTTT
d_call: NA
j_call: TRBJ2-2
v_call: TRBV5-6
clone_size: few

cdr3_aa: CASSVERFYNEQFF
cdr3_nt: TGTGCCAGCAGCGTAGAGCGGTTTTACAATGAGCAGTTCTTC
d_call: NA
j_call: TRBJ2-1
v_call: TRBV9
clone_size: few

cdr3_aa: CASSDVNQETQYF
cdr3_nt: TGCGCCAGCAGCGATGTAAACCAAGAGACCCAGTACTTC
d_call: NA
j_call: TRBJ2-5
v_call: TRBV10-1
clone_size: few

cdr3_aa: CASSPQTGANVLTF
cdr3_nt: TGCGCCAGCAGCCCGCAGACTGGGGCCAACGTCCTGACTTTC
d_call: NA
j_call: TRBJ2-6
v_call: TRBV5-1
clone_size: few

cdr3_aa: CAIRSGSSGNTIYF
cdr3_nt: TGTGCCATCCGCAGCGGCAGCTCTGGAAACACCATATATTTT
d_call: NA
j_call: TRBJ1-3
v_call: TRBV28
clone_size: NA

cdr3_aa: CASSVGPGMGQPQHF
cdr3_nt: TGTGCCAGCAGCGTAGGACCAGGGATGGGCCAGCCCCAGCATTTT
d_call: NA
j_call: TRBJ1-5
v_call: TRBV7-9
clone_size: many

cdr3_aa: CASSLMGALTDTQYF
cdr3_nt: TGCGCCAGCAGCTTGATGGGGGCCCTCACAGATACGCAGTATTTT
d_call: NA
j_call: TRBJ2-3
v_call: TRBV5-1
clone_size: many

cdr3_aa: CSAVQGDASPLHF
cdr3_nt: TGCAGTGCGGTACAGGGGGATGCATCACCCCTCCACTTT
d_call: TRBD1
j_call: TRBJ1-6
v_call: TRBV20-1
clone_size: few

cdr3_aa: CASSLTGASDGYTF
cdr3_nt: TGTGCCAGCAGTTTGACAGGGGCGAGCGATGGCTACACCTTC
d_call: TRBD1
j_call: TRBJ1-2
v_call: TRBV3-1
clone_size: NA

cdr3_aa: CASRDRGMRSDTQYF
cdr3_nt: TGTGCCAGCAGGGACAGGGGGATGCGTTCAGATACGCAGTATTTT
d_call: TRBD1
j_call: TRBJ2-3
v_call: TRBV5-4
clone_size: NA

cdr3_aa: CASSRLAGYQETQYF
cdr3_nt: TGCGCCAGCAGCAGACTAGCGGGGTACCAAGAGACCCAGTACTTC
d_call: TRBD2
j_call: TRBJ2-5
v_call: TRBV5-1
clone_size: many

cdr3_aa: CASTLTYTGELFF
cdr3_nt: TGTGCCAGCACCCTGACATATACCGGGGAGCTGTTTTTT
d_call: NA
j_call: TRBJ2-2
v_call: TRBV6-1
clone_size: NA

cdr3_aa: CASSDGAGGADTQYF
cdr3_nt: TGTGCCAGCAGTGACGGGGCCGGGGGTGCAGATACGCAGTATTTT
d_call: NA
j_call: TRBJ2-3
v_call: TRBV6-4
clone_size: NA

cdr3_aa: CAIRRDTQETQYF
cdr3_nt: TGTGCCATCAGGAGGGACACCCAAGAGACCCAGTACTTC
d_call: NA
j_call: TRBJ2-5
v_call: TRBV10-3
clone_size: few